Following are 21 T cell receptor beta chains from one sample sequenced in a study of blood T cell repertoires in COVID-19. Sequencing was performed with immunoSEQ multiplex PCR; in TCRdb, only in-frame clones are kept and a portion is missing. This table has a few hundred thousand clones, 91% appearing once. Material: PBMCs or T cells enriched from blood (not recorded which). These receptor sequences come from a human donor in a cohort exposed to, infected with or recovered from COVID-19 (not recorded which). The donor label of this sample is uncertain.

This rearrangement joins TRBV5-4 to TRBJ1-6, with a weak D call TRBD1 (5 bases). V was pared by 3 bases and J by 8 bases, with 12 bases between. This CDR3 is 14 amino acids long. Per the germline V gene, CDR1 is SGHNT and CDR2 is YYREEE (reference sequence). CDR3 protein: CASSSRQSDSPLHF. Here the CDR3 DNA reads TGTGCCAGCAGCTCGCGACAGTCGGATTCACCCCTCCACTTT.

The chain employs TRBV28 and TRBJ1-2; 9 nucleotides line up with TRBD1. The CDR3 sequence is 16 residues long. V shed 5 bases, J shed 5 bases, and the junction held 12 bases outside the gene matches. Germline CDR1 MDHEN, CDR2 SYDVKM. The CDR3, as DNA: TGTGCCAGCAGTCCCCCAGGAACAGGGGGCTTGTATGGCTACACCTTC. The encoded protein is CASSPPGTGGLYGYTF.

In its sample, this clone was seen once. V and J are TRBV9 and TRBJ1-1, with D uncertain. The CDR3 loop spans 14 amino acids. CDR1 is SGDLS and CDR2 is YYNGEE in the germline V gene. Trimming stripped 4 bases from V and 0 bases from J, with 10 bases between. DNA of the CDR3: TGTGCCAGCAGCTATAGCGGGTTGAACACTGAAGCTTTCTTT. Translated: CASSYSGLNTEAFF.

Relative to its sample, this clone is medium-sized. The chain joins TRBV11-2 to TRBJ2-6, with TRBD1 matching over 11 bases. This CDR3 contains 18 residues. V lost 5 bases to trimming and J lost 2 bases; unmatched junction nucleotides: 8. Germline CDR1 is SGHAT and CDR2 is FQNNGV. CDR3 region: CASSLGQGALAGANVLTF. The CDR3 nucleotides are TGTGCCAGCAGCCTAGGACAGGGGGCCCTGGCTGGGGCCAACGTCCTGACTTTC.

A few counts support this clone. V gene TRBV7-2 combines with J gene TRBJ1-6; D possibly corresponds to TRBD1 (5 bases). The CDR3 is 15 residues long. V lost 6 bases and J 9 bases, leaving 18 bases between the germline ends. The V gene's germline CDR1 is SGHTA and CDR2 FQGNSA. CDR3 in amino acids: CASSPRDSRSSPLHF. In nucleotides, the CDR3 is TGTGCCAGCAGTCCCCGGGACTCGAGGAGTTCACCCCTCCACTTT. Supplemented by reference TRBV7-2 and TRBJ1-6, the full variable domain reads GAGVSQSPSNKVTEKGKDVELRCDPISGHTALYWYRQSLGQGLEFLIYFQGNSAPDKSGLPSDRFSAERTGGSVSTLTIQRTQQEDSAVYLCASSPRDSRSSPLHFGNGTRLTVT.

The CDR3 is CATSELTGTGDSNEQFF. In DNA form, the CDR3 reads TGTGCCACCAGTGAACTCACCGGGACAGGGGATAGCAATGAGCAGTTCTTC. V and J are TRBV24-1 and TRBJ2-1, with 10 bases that match TRBD1. CDR3 length: 17 amino acids. The ends lost 4 bases at V and 6 bases at J; junction bases unmatched: 11. Germline V gene lookup returns CDR1 KGHDR and CDR2 SFDVKD.

For the CDR3, the DNA is TGTGCCAGCGGGGAGAGCTCCTACGAGCAGTACTTC. It specifies CASGESSYEQYF. V usage is TRBV27 and J usage is TRBJ2-7; tentative D call: TRBD2 (5 bases). Germline loops: CDR1 MNHEY, CDR2 SMNVEV (reference sequence). The CDR3 loop spans 12 amino acids. V lost 8 bases, J lost 0 bases, and 8 bases lay in between.

This clone was detected only a few times. The genes are TRBV4-2 and TRBJ2-2; 10 bases line up with TRBD1. The CDR3 spans 18 residues. The trim removed 3 bases at V and 0 bases at J, leaving 7 bases unmatched. Germline-derived CDR1 and CDR2 are LGHNA and YNFKEQ. The CDR3 reads CASSQGGQGLSNTGELFF. The CDR3 region has the DNA TGTGCCAGCAGCCAGGGGGGACAGGGGCTCTCGAACACCGGGGAGCTGTTTTTT.

The J gene is TRBJ2-7, the V gene TRBV19; tentative D call: TRBD1 (6 bases). Trimming left V 3 bases short and J 4 bases short, with 16 bases between. Germline V gene sequence: CDR1 LNHDA, CDR2 SQIVND (reference sequence). This CDR3 has 15 residues. Written as DNA, the CDR3 is TGTGCCAGTAGTATTACCAGGGGAGCGATTTACGAGCAGTACTTC. Translation gives CASSITRGAIYEQYF.

This clone showed up just a few times. The CDR3 DNA reads TGTGCCAGCAGCCTCCCCGAGGACGGAGGGGAGACCCAGTACTTC. It is translated as CASSLPEDGGETQYF. The chain joins TRBV3-1 (or the pseudogene TRBV3-2) to TRBJ2-5; D possibly corresponds to TRBD2 (6 bases). Per the germline V gene, CDR1 is LGHDT and CDR2 is YNNKEL (reference sequence). The CDR3 consists of 15 residues. V was pared by 4 bases and J by 5 bases, with 17 bases between.

V and J are TRBV11-1 and TRBJ2-7; a weak D match, TRBD2 (6 bases). The CDR3 covers 15 residues. Between the trimmed V and J ends, which lost 5 bases and 2 bases, there was a span of 16 bases. Germline CDR1 and CDR2: SGHAT and FQDESV (reference sequence). This CDR3 reads CASSQEGWSAYEQYF. The CDR3 DNA follows: TGTGCCAGCAGCCAGGAGGGCTGGAGCGCCTACGAGCAGTACTTC.

This chain joins TRBV5-1 and TRBJ1-1; D unresolved. V dropped 4 bases and J dropped 1 base, with 11 bases sitting between them. The CDR3 is 14 amino acids. The germline gives CDR1 SGHRS, CDR2 YFSETQ. The CDR3 DNA reads TGCGCCAGCAGCCCGGGAATAAAGAACACTGAAGCTTTCTTT. Translation gives CASSPGIKNTEAFF.

The rearrangement joins TRBV6-5 to TRBJ2-7; 8 positions match TRBD1. Germline trimming cut 5 bases from V and 3 bases from J; bases unmatched to any gene: 3. CDR3 size: 13 residues. Germline V gene sequence: CDR1 MNHEY, CDR2 SVGAGI. CDR3 nucleotide sequence: TGTGCCAGCAGTAGAGGACAGGGCTACGAGCAGTACTTC. Its translation: CASSRGQGYEQYF.

The chain uses TRBV7-2 and TRBJ2-7; tentative D call: TRBD1 (5 bases). V lost 5 bases and J 2 bases, leaving 13 bases between the germline ends. The CDR3 loop spans 14 amino acids. Germline values: CDR1 SGHTA, CDR2 FQGNSA. The CDR3 sequence is CASSETDRTYEQYF. The CDR3 DNA reads as TGTGCCAGCAGCGAAACTGACAGAACCTACGAGCAGTACTTC.

The J gene is TRBJ1-2, the V gene TRBV7-9; possibly TRBD1 for D (6 bases). CDR1 and CDR2 (germline): SEHNR, FQNEAQ (reference sequence). The CDR3 totals 15 residues. The V gene lost 6 bases and the J gene lost 5 bases, with 19 bases spanning the gap. DNA for the CDR3: TGTGCCAGCAGGCCGGATGGGGGCGCGATGTATGGCTACACCTTC. Protein product: CASRPDGGAMYGYTF.

The chain combines TRBV12-3 or TRBV12-4 with TRBJ1-2, with no clear D. The ends were cut back, 2 bases at V and 5 bases at J, with 9 bases in the middle. CDR3 length: 13 amino acids. The CDR3 DNA sequence: TGTGCCAGCAGTTTAAACACCATATATGGCTACACCTTC. Its protein is CASSLNTIYGYTF.

The rearrangement links TRBV12-5 to TRBJ2-5; 7 bases match TRBD1. CDR1 and CDR2 from the germline V gene are LGHNT and FRNRAP. V shed 5 bases and J 1 base; nucleotides not matched to a gene: 7. The length of the CDR3 is 15 residues. The CDR3: CASGPLGTAQETQYF. Here the CDR3 DNA reads TGTGCTAGTGGTCCACTCGGGACAGCCCAAGAGACCCAGTACTTC.

The chain links TRBV28 to TRBJ1-1; D might be TRBD1 (6 bases). CDR3 length: 14 amino acids. V was pared by 5 bases and J by 4 bases, with 14 bases between. In germline, CDR1 is MDHEN, CDR2 SYDVKM. CDR3 protein: CASSISNRVTEAFF. The CDR3 DNA sequence: TGTGCCAGCAGTATCTCGAACAGGGTCACTGAAGCTTTCTTT.

The V and J genes are TRBV24-1 and TRBJ2-2; 8 bases are a match to TRBD1. The V gene's germline CDR1 is KGHDR and CDR2 SFDVKD. The CDR3 runs to 17 residues. The ends lost 2 bases at V and 1 base at J; junction bases unmatched: 5. The CDR3: CATSDSSTGENTGELFF. In DNA, the CDR3 is TGTGCCACCAGTGATTCCTCGACAGGGGAGAACACCGGGGAGCTGTTTTTT.

V usage is TRBV4-3 and J usage is TRBJ2-1; 12 nucleotides match TRBD2. This CDR3 has 17 amino acids. Germline trimming cut 3 bases from V and 2 bases from J; bases unmatched to any gene: 5. Per germline, CDR1 LGHNA and CDR2 YSLEER. The CDR3 nucleotides are TGCGCCAGCAGCCACTCCGGACTAGCGGGAACCTACAATGAGCAGTTCTTC. As protein: CASSHSGLAGTYNEQFF.

This clone has only a few counts. This chain joins TRBV28 and TRBJ1-3; no clear D gene. Germline CDR1 is MDHEN and CDR2 is SYDVKM. There are 16 residues in the CDR3. V was pared by 3 bases and J by 0 bases, with 12 bases between. The DNA for the CDR3 is TGTGCCAGCAGTTTCTCGGCAGACTACTCTGGAAACACCATATATTTT. It codes for CASSFSADYSGNTIYF.